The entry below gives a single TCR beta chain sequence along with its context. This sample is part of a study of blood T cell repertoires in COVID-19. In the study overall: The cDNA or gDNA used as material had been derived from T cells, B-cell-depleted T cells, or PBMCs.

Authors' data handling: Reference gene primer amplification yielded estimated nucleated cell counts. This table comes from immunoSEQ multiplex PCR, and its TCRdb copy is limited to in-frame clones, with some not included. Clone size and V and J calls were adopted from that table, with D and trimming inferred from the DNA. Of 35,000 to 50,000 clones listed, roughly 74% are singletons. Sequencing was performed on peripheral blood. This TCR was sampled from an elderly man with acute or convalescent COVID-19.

CDR3 loop: CATSDWGTSSYNEQFF. Written as DNA, the CDR3 is TGTGCCACCAGTGATTGGGGGACTAGCTCCTACAATGAGCAGTTCTTC. The V gene is TRBV24-1, the J gene TRBJ2-1; the match to TRBD2 covers 8 bases. The V gene end was trimmed by 2 bases and the J gene end by 0 bases; junction bases not matched to a gene: 2. The CDR3 has 16 residues. Germline-derived CDR1 and CDR2 are KGHDR and SFDVKD.